The T cell receptor (beta chain) described here comes from a study of cytomegalovirus exposure and HLA in healthy donors. General study results and limits: CMV serostatus was the sole immune exposure data available. According to an earlier analysis, most TCR beta V segments yielded productive rearrangements about 90% or about 30% of the time.

Concerning this clone itself: The antigen remains unidentified.

The study ran its PCR with 60 Vbeta and 13 Jbeta primers. Authors' analysis steps: Roughly 11 million of the about 80 million unique TCR beta chains counted in a later analysis were shared. This table comes from immunoSEQ multiplex PCR, and its TCRdb copy is limited to in-frame clones, with some not included. Clone size and the V and J calls come from that table; the DNA yielded D and trimming. The table lists about 95,000 clones, about 76% of them singletons. The CDR3 spans 17 residues. Germline trimming cut 1 base from V and 8 bases from J; bases unmatched to any gene: 11. Germline V lookup: CDR1 LGHNA, CDR2 YNFKEQ.

The chain recombines TRBV4-2 with TRBJ2-5, with 12 bases matching TRBD2. This clonotype was obtained from a woman aged 40 to 50 in good health and CMV-seronegative. Material: PBMCs. CDR3 amino acids: CASSQGGASGGADTQYF. The CDR3 nucleotides are TGTGCCAGCAGCCAAGGGGGGGCTAGCGGGGGGGCGGACACCCAGTACTTC.